This section outlines one TCR beta chain sequence together with its context. This sample is drawn from a study of blood T cell repertoires in COVID-19. Sequenced by immunoSEQ multiplex PCR; TCRdb stores in-frame clones only, minus some. The table shows 120,000 or so clones, with roughly four fifths occurring only once. Germline loops: CDR1 MNHEY, CDR2 SMNVEV (reference sequence). The CDR3 consists of 13 residues. Trimming left V 6 bases short and J 6 bases short, with 15 bases between. Sequenced material: peripheral blood. This rearrangement joins TRBV27 to TRBJ2-7, with D tentatively TRBD2 (6 bases). The clonotype was recovered from a human donor in a cohort sampled during active COVID-19. The CDR3: CASRKPGVSEQYF. In DNA, the CDR3 is TGTGCCAGCAGGAAACCGGGAGTTTCCGAGCAGTACTTC.